Shown below are 28 T cell receptor beta chains from a single sample sequenced in a study of cytomegalovirus exposure and HLA in healthy donors. Primers for the PCR totalled 60 Vbeta and 13 Jbeta. Data came from immunoSEQ multiplex PCR; TCRdb stores just in-frame clones and leaves some out. Here the sample spans around 25,000 clones, 60% to 80% being singletons. Source material: PBMCs. The receptors were sampled from a male donor in good health and CMV-seronegative.

The rearrangement uses TRBV6-5 and TRBJ2-3; D may be TRBD1 (6 bases). V gave up 4 bases and J gave up 2 bases, with 10 bases separating them. The V gene's germline CDR1 is MNHEY and CDR2 SVGAGI. This CDR3 comprises 14 residues. CDR3 sequence: CASSSGAPTDTQYF. As DNA, the CDR3 is TGTGCCAGCAGTTCAGGGGCCCCCACAGATACGCAGTATTTT.

The V call is TRBV4-3, the J call TRBJ2-3, with 7 nucleotides matching TRBD2. Germline V gene data show CDR1 as LGHNA and CDR2 as YSLEER. The CDR3 consists of 18 residues. The junction had 11 bases not matched to a gene; V was cut back by 2 bases and J by 0 bases. This CDR3 is CASSQTLLSGASTDTQYF. The CDR3 nucleotides read TGCGCCAGCAGCCAAACCCTTCTAAGCGGGGCTAGCACAGATACGCAGTATTTT.

The chain couples TRBV6-1 to TRBJ2-3; D might be TRBD2 (6 bases). V gave up 2 bases and J gave up 6 bases, with 12 bases separating them. CDR1 is MNHNS and CDR2 is SASEGT in the germline V gene. CDR3 length equals 14 residues. CDR3: CASSERRGRDTQYF. DNA for the CDR3: TGTGCCAGCAGTGAAAGGAGGGGCCGCGATACGCAGTATTTT.

This chain joins TRBV11-1 and TRBJ2-7; TRBD1 aligns across 7 bases. Germline V CDR1 and CDR2: SGHAT, FQDESV (reference sequence). The trim removed 3 bases at V and 2 bases at J, leaving 4 bases unmatched. The CDR3 loop spans 14 amino acids. The CDR3 nucleotides read TGTGCCAGCAGCTTTGGAGACAGGGCCTACGAGCAGTACTTC. Encoded protein: CASSFGDRAYEQYF.

J is TRBJ1-1 and V is TRBV2, with 7 bases identical to TRBD1. Germline V gives CDR1 SNHLY, CDR2 FYNNEI. The V gene end was trimmed by 6 bases and the J gene end by 0 bases; junction bases not matched to a gene: 10. The CDR3 extends over 16 amino acids. The CDR3 reads CASRAGGLLMNTEAFF. In DNA form, the CDR3 reads TGTGCCAGCAGGGCAGGGGGACTGCTTATGAACACTGAAGCTTTCTTT.

The chain links TRBV5-1 to TRBJ1-4; 7 positions agree with TRBD1. The CDR3 is 14 residues long. Germline values: CDR1 SGHRS, CDR2 YFSETQ. V was pared by 2 bases and J by 8 bases, with 6 bases of the junction left unmatched. DNA for the CDR3: TGCGCCAGCAGCTTCGTACAGGGGAGGGAAAAACTGTTTTTT. Encoded protein: CASSFVQGREKLFF.

The chain employs TRBV7-2 and TRBJ2-1, with TRBD2 matching 12 bases. V lost 5 bases, J lost 10 bases, and 6 bases stayed unmatched. CDR3 length: 14 residues. Germline V gives CDR1 SGHTA, CDR2 FQGNSA. CDR3 loop: CASSPPGLAGEQFF. The DNA for the CDR3 is TGTGCCAGCAGCCCACCTGGACTAGCGGGGGAGCAGTTCTTC.

The CDR3 sequence: CAWKGRGSTDTQYF. The CDR3 region has the DNA TGTGCCTGGAAGGGTCGGGGGAGCACAGATACGCAGTATTTT. The chain recombines TRBV30 with TRBJ2-3, with a tentative D call TRBD2 (6 bases). Germline assignment: CDR1 GTSNPN and CDR2 SVGIG (reference sequence). This CDR3 is built from 14 residues. The V end lost 4 bases, the J end lost 0 bases, and 11 bases lay between the germline ends.

The chain links TRBV12-2 to TRBJ2-3; the D segment call TRBD1 is taken from the table without a DNA check. TRBV12-2 is a recognized pseudogene. The CDR3 extends over 16 amino acids. CDR3 nucleotide sequence: TGTGCAAGTCGCCCAGGGTGGGCTAGTGAGGAAGATACGCAGTATTTT. Its translation: CASRPGWASEEDTQYF.

This clone was seen only a few times. This chain connects TRBV6-1 to TRBJ1-5; 9 nucleotides match TRBD1. Germline-derived CDR1 and CDR2 are MNHNS and SASEGT. This CDR3 spans 14 amino acids. The ends lost 6 bases at V and 4 bases at J; junction bases unmatched: 4. CDR3 bases: TGTGCCAGCAGGCCGACAGGGGGGAATCAGCCCCAGCATTTT. The encoded protein is CASRPTGGNQPQHF.

The rearrangement links TRBV7-3 to TRBJ2-7; no definite D call. This CDR3 spans 15 amino acids. Germline CDR1 and CDR2: SGHTA and FQGTGA. V shed 8 bases and J shed 1 base, with 18 bases lying between them. The CDR3 spells CASPHFGSASYEQYF. The CDR3 DNA follows: TGTGCCAGCCCCCATTTCGGGTCAGCTTCCTACGAGCAGTACTTC.

This chain links TRBV5-1 with TRBJ2-7, with 13 bases that match TRBD2. With V trimmed by 0 bases and J by 2 bases, 5 bases remained unmatched. CDR3 length: 17 residues. CDR1 SGHRS and CDR2 YFSETQ come from the germline V gene. The CDR3 here is CASSLGLAGGQAYEQYF. As DNA, the CDR3 is TGCGCCAGCAGCTTGGGACTAGCGGGAGGTCAAGCCTACGAGCAGTACTTC.

The chain links TRBV9 to TRBJ2-3; 11 nucleotides match TRBD2. The CDR3 sequence is 17 residues long. The trim removed 0 bases at V and 6 bases at J, leaving 9 bases unmatched. Germline loops: CDR1 SGDLS, CDR2 YYNGEE. CDR3 nucleotides: TGTGCCAGCAGCGTAGTCCCTAGCGGGGGGCTCAGGGATACGCAGTATTTT. Its protein product is CASSVVPSGGLRDTQYF.

V gene TRBV2 combines with J gene TRBJ2-5, with TRBD1 identical over 7 bases. The junction had 2 bases not matched to a gene; V was cut back by 4 bases and J by 0 bases. The germline gives CDR1 SNHLY, CDR2 FYNNEI. The CDR3 totals 14 residues. DNA of the CDR3: TGTGCCAGCAGTGGGGACAGATACCAAGAGACCCAGTACTTC. Its translation is CASSGDRYQETQYF.

The chain joins TRBV2 to TRBJ1-6, with 7 bases lining up with TRBD1. The CDR3 runs to 15 residues. Germline loops: CDR1 SNHLY, CDR2 FYNNEI. Trimming cost V 3 bases and J 10 bases; bases outside gene matches: 9. The CDR3 sequence is CASSDGRQGGSPLHF. CDR3 DNA: TGTGCCAGCAGTGACGGCCGGCAGGGGGGCTCACCCCTCCACTTT.

This chain uses TRBV19 with TRBJ2-1; tentatively, D is TRBD2 (5 bases). Germline CDR1 LNHDA, CDR2 SQIVND (reference sequence). V was clipped by 6 bases and J by 2 bases, with 14 bases between them. CDR3 length equals 15 residues. Here the CDR3 DNA reads TGTGCCAGTAGCCCTCTCAGCGGCCCCTACAATGAGCAGTTCTTC. Translated, it gives CASSPLSGPYNEQFF.

The chain links TRBV7-8 to TRBJ2-3; 9 nucleotides align to TRBD2. The V segment lost 5 bases and the J segment 1 base; nucleotides outside the gene matches: 10. Germline V gives CDR1 SGHVS, CDR2 FQNEAQ. This CDR3 region has 17 residues. In DNA form, the CDR3 reads TGTGCCAGCAGCCCCTTAGCGGGGGCGGACCGCACAGATACGCAGTATTTT. This translates into CASSPLAGADRTDTQYF. Full variable domain (remainder filled in from reference TRBV7-8 and TRBJ2-3): GAGVSQSPRYKVAKRGQDVALRCDPISGHVSLFWYQQALGQGPEFLTYFQNEAQLDKSGLPSDRFFAERPEGSVSTLKIQRTQQEDSAVYLCASSPLAGADRTDTQYFGPGTRLTVL.

V gene TRBV27 combines with J gene TRBJ2-1, with D unclear. The CDR3 covers 16 residues. Germline V lookup: CDR1 MNHEY, CDR2 SMNVEV (reference sequence). Trimming stripped 3 bases from V and 2 bases from J, with 14 bases between. This CDR3 reads CASSLAGGYAYNEQFF. The CDR3 DNA is TGTGCCAGCAGTTTGGCCGGCGGATATGCCTACAATGAGCAGTTCTTC.

The V call is TRBV7-8, the J call TRBJ1-1; D uncertain. CDR3 size: 12 residues. Germline lookup yields CDR1 SGHVS and CDR2 FQNEAQ. V lost 5 bases to trimming and J lost 1 base, with 5 bases between them. CDR3 sequence reads: CASSPQNTEAFF. DNA for the CDR3: TGTGCCAGCAGCCCCCAGAACACTGAAGCTTTCTTT.

The chain uses TRBV27 and TRBJ1-2; 7 bases match TRBD1. Germline values: CDR1 MNHEY, CDR2 SMNVEV (reference sequence). The CDR3 contains 13 residues. The J segment lost 6 bases and the V segment lost 3 bases, leaving 4 bases of the junction unmatched. CDR3 nucleotide sequence: TGTGCCAGCAGTTTCACCAGGGGGAATGGCTACACCTTC. Amino acid sequence: CASSFTRGNGYTF.

The chain employs TRBV5-6 and TRBJ1-2; 11 nucleotides agree with TRBD1. Looked up from germline, CDR1 is SGHDT and CDR2 is YYEEEE. V was pared by 4 bases and J by 7 bases, with 6 bases of the junction left unmatched. The CDR3 is made up of 14 amino acids. The CDR3 sequence is CASSPDRGLRGYTF. CDR3 bases: TGTGCCAGCAGCCCGGACAGGGGGCTTCGTGGCTACACCTTC.

The chain links TRBV28 to TRBJ2-7; 7 bases are a match to TRBD1. CDR3 length: 13 amino acids. After removal of 4 bases from V and 5 bases from J, the junction contained 5 bases not matched to a gene. CDR1 is MDHEN, CDR2 SYDVKM, per germline. The CDR3 is CASSSGQSHEQYF. In nucleotides, the CDR3 is TGTGCCAGCAGTTCGGGACAGTCCCACGAGCAGTACTTC.

The chain joins TRBV18 to TRBJ1-6; tentatively, D is TRBD1 (5 bases). Per the germline V gene, CDR1 is KGHSH and CDR2 is LQKENI. V lost 3 bases and J lost 8, with 11 bases in between. CDR3 size: 14 residues. CDR3 region: CASSPREVDSPLHF. The CDR3 nucleotides are TGTGCCAGCTCACCCAGGGAGGTTGATTCACCCCTCCACTTT. Supplemented by reference TRBV18 and TRBJ1-6, the full variable domain reads NAGVMQNPRHLVRRRGQEARLRCSPMKGHSHVYWYRQLPEEGLKFMVYLQKENIIDESGMPKERFSAEFPKEGPSILRIQQVVRGDSAAYFCASSPREVDSPLHFGNGTRLTVT.

V gene TRBV9 combines with J gene TRBJ2-1, with 11 positions matching TRBD2. J lost 3 bases, V lost 0 bases, and 8 bases had no gene match. The length of the CDR3 is 18 residues. CDR1 SGDLS and CDR2 YYNGEE come from the germline V gene. In DNA, the CDR3 is TGTGCCAGCAGCGTAGATCATCAACTAGCGGGAGTCTACAATGAGCAGTTCTTC. This codes for CASSVDHQLAGVYNEQFF.

This sequence joins TRBV6-1 and TRBJ1-2; D is perhaps TRBD1 (5 bases). The CDR3 loop spans 11 amino acids. Trimming pared 8 bases from V and 10 bases from J, leaving 14 bases between. Germline lookup yields CDR1 MNHNS and CDR2 SASEGT. CDR3 in amino acids: CASFLGGAYTF. The DNA of the CDR3 is TGTGCCAGCTTCTTAGGAGGGGCCTACACCTTC.

J is TRBJ1-5 and V is TRBV15; possibly TRBD1 for D (6 bases). V was shortened by 3 bases and J by 4 bases, with 10 bases between the two germline ends. Germline-derived CDR1 and CDR2 are LNHNV and YYDKDF (reference sequence). The CDR3 contains 14 residues. The CDR3 nucleotides read TGTGCCACCAGCAGCGCTGACAGGAATCAGCCCCAGCATTTT. Residues: CATSSADRNQPQHF.

In regard to this clone: A read error may account for a junction end that differs from germline. The sample carries other DNA sequences with the same CDR3. The gene calls are TRBV5-1 and TRBJ2-2; 7 bases line up with TRBD2. CDR1 and CDR2 (germline): SGHRS, YFSETQ. The CDR3 length is 16 residues. CDR3 region: CASSLAGVGNTGELFF. The CDR3 region has the DNA TGCGCCAGCAGTTTGGCGGGGGTAGGGAACACCGGGGAGCTGTTTTTT.

V is TRBV9 and J is TRBJ2-1, with 11 bases matching TRBD2. Germline V gene data show CDR1 as SGDLS and CDR2 as YYNGEE. The V segment lost 0 bases and the J segment 5 bases; nucleotides outside the gene matches: 10. The CDR3 is made up of 18 amino acids. The DNA for the CDR3 is TGTGCCAGCAGCGTAGGTTGGACTAGCGGGCGGGGGGACAATGAGCAGTTCTTC. Translation: CASSVGWTSGRGDNEQFF. Based on the CDR3 plus reference TRBV9 and TRBJ2-1, the full variable domain is DSGVTQTPKHLITATGQRVTLRCSPRSGDLSVYWYQQSLDQGLQFLIQYYNGEERAKGNILERFSAQQFPDLHSELNLSSLELGDSALYFCASSVGWTSGRGDNEQFFGPGTRLTVL.